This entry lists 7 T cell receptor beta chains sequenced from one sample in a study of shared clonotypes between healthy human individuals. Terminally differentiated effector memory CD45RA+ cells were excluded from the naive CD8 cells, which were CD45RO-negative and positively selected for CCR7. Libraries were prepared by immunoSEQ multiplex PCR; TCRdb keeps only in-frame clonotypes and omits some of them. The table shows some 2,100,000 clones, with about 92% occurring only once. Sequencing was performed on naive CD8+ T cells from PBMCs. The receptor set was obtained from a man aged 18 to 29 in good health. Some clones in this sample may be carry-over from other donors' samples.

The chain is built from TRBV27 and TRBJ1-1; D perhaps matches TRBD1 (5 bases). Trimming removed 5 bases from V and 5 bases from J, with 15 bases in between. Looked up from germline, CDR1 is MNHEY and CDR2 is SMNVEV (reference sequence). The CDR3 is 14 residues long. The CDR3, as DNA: TGTGCCAGCAGTCCCTCCGGGGCGAGGACTGAAGCTTTCTTT. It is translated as CASSPSGARTEAFF.

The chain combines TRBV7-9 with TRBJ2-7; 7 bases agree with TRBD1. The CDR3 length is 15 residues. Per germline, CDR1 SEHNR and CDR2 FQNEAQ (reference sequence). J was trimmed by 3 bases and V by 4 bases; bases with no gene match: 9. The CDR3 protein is CASSSTDRNVYEQYF. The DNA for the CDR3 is TGTGCCAGCAGCTCTACGGACAGGAACGTCTACGAGCAGTACTTC. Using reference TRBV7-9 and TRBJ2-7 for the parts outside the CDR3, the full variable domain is DTGVSQNPRHKITKRGQNVTFRCDPISEHNRLYWYRQTLGQGPEFLTYFQNEAQLEKSRLLSDRFSAERPKGSFSTLEIQRTEQGDSAMYLCASSSTDRNVYEQYFGPGTRLTVT.

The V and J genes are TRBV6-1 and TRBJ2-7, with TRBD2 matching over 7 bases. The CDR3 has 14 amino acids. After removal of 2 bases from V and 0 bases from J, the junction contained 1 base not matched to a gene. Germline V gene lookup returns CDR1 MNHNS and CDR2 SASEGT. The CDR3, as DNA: TGTGCCAGCAGTGAACAGCGGGGCTCCTACGAGCAGTACTTC. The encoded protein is CASSEQRGSYEQYF.

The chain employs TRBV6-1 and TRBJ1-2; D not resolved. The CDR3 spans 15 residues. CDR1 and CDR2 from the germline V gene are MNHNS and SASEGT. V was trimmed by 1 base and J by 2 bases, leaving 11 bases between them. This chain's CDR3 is CASSEGPTANYGYTF. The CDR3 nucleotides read TGTGCCAGCAGTGAAGGCCCTACCGCCAACTATGGCTACACCTTC.

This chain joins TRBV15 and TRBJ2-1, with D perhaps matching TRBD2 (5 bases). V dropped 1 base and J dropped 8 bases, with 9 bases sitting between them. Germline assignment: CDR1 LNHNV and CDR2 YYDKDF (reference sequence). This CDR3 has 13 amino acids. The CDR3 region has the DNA TGTGCCACCAGCAGAGCGGGAAGCGATGAGCAGTTCTTC. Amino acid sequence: CATSRAGSDEQFF.

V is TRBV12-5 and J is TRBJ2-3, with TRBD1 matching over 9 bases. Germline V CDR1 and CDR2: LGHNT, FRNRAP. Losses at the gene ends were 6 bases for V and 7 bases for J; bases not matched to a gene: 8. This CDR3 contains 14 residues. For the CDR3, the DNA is TGTGCTAGTGGAAGTACAGGGGGCGCTTATACGCAGTATTTT. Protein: CASGSTGGAYTQYF.

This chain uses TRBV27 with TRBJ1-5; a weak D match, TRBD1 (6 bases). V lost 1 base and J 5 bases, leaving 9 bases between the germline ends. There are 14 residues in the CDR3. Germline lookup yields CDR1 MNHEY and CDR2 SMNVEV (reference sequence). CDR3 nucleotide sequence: TGTGCCAGCAGTTTATGGGGGGCTTATCAGCCCCAGCATTTT. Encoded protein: CASSLWGAYQPQHF.